A single sample gave rise to the 4 T cell receptor beta chains below, sequenced in a study of beta chain features in type 1 diabetes. Expressed TCRB transcripts were sequenced because the entire RNA isolate underwent reverse transcription. Method: immunoSEQ multiplex PCR; TCRdb's copy keeps in-frame clones and lacks some. The sample comprises about 700,000 clones, roughly an eighth of which are singletons, and less than 0.025% rests with the top ten. These receptors have no identified antigens. General study results and limits: Researchers report that Type 1 diabetes patients had moderately but significantly shorter TCRB CDR3s across all four CD4+ subsets.

The sequencing input was naive CD4+ T cells from blood. Source of these receptors: a man between 18 and 29 years old with type 1 diabetes.

The chain has TRBV7-9 and TRBJ2-5; D not certain. CDR1 is SEHNR, CDR2 FQNEAQ, per germline (reference sequence). Between the trimmed V and J ends, which lost 1 base and 3 bases, there was a span of 9 bases. This CDR3 has 14 residues. CDR3: CASSLVAREETQYF. In nucleotides, the CDR3 is TGTGCCAGCAGCTTAGTCGCTAGGGAAGAGACCCAGTACTTC.

The J gene is TRBJ2-5, the V gene TRBV5-1; 14 bases match TRBD2. The V gene end was trimmed by 0 bases and the J gene end by 4 bases; junction bases not matched to a gene: 20. Germline values: CDR1 SGHRS, CDR2 YFSETQ. The CDR3 extends over 22 amino acids. CDR3 coding DNA: TGCGCCAGCAGCTTGGTTCGTAGTTCCTATGGAGGGACTAGCGGGGGCGCAGAGACCCAGTACTTC. Amino acid sequence: CASSLVRSSYGGTSGGAETQYF.

As to this clone: Other DNA sequences in this sample translate to the same CDR3. This rearrangement joins TRBV5-1 to TRBJ2-3; D remains unclear. The length of the CDR3 is 13 residues. The germline gives CDR1 SGHRS, CDR2 YFSETQ. V lost 0 bases, J lost 3 bases, and 5 bases lay in between. CDR3 amino acids: CASSLEGTDTQYF. DNA of the CDR3: TGCGCCAGCAGCTTGGAAGGAACAGATACGCAGTATTTT.

The chain employs TRBV2 and TRBJ2-1, with a weak D call TRBD1 (5 bases). The ends were cut back, 4 bases at V and 8 bases at J, with 12 bases in the middle. In germline, CDR1 is SNHLY, CDR2 FYNNEI. This CDR3 comprises 13 residues. CDR3 residues: CASSVGVFDEQFF. CDR3 DNA sequence: TGTGCCAGCAGTGTAGGGGTTTTCGATGAGCAGTTCTTC.